The 30 T cell receptor beta chains given below trace back to one sample, sequenced in a study of graft-versus-host responses after intestinal transplantation. No antigen has been identified for these receptors. The assay was immunoSEQ multiplex PCR, and TCRdb's table has in-frame clones only and misses some. This table has about 100,000 clones, about 88% appearing once. The specimen was unstimulated CD4+ T cells sorted from spleen or lymph node cells, collected before intestinal transplant. Receptor source: a human donor who received an intestinal transplant.

The chain has TRBV7-9 and TRBJ1-4; tentatively, D is TRBD1 (6 bases). V lost 2 bases to trimming and J lost 4 bases, with 8 bases between them. CDR3 length equals 14 residues. From germline, CDR1 is SEHNR and CDR2 FQNEAQ (reference sequence). Written as DNA, the CDR3 is TGTGCCAGCAGCTTAACAGGGAGTAATGAAAAACTGTTTTTT. This sequence encodes CASSLTGSNEKLFF.

In nucleotides, the CDR3 is TGTGCCAGCAGCCCGGCAGGCTCTGGAAACACCATATATTTT. Translated: CASSPAGSGNTIYF. This chain connects TRBV5-6 to TRBJ1-3, with D unresolved. Trimming shortened V by 4 bases and J by 0 bases, and 8 bases separated the two germline ends. Per germline, CDR1 SGHDT and CDR2 YYEEEE. The CDR3 spans 14 residues.

This clone was counted a single time. V usage is TRBV23-1 and J usage is TRBJ1-5; D is possibly TRBD1 (5 bases). TRBV23-1 is known as an ORF, though its function is uncertain. Trimming removed 0 bases from V and 0 bases from J, with 9 bases in between. This CDR3 contains 16 residues. In DNA form, the CDR3 reads TGCGCCAGCAGTCAATCGGGACGATATAGCAATCAGCCCCAGCATTTT. Translated: CASSQSGRYSNQPQHF.

The V call is TRBV13, the J call TRBJ2-7; D might be TRBD1 (5 bases). CDR1 and CDR2 from the germline V gene are PRHDT and FYEKMQ (reference sequence). The V gene lost 2 bases and the J gene lost 1 base, with 9 bases spanning the gap. The CDR3 has 14 residues. DNA of the CDR3: TGTGCCAGCAGCTTATACCCAGGGTCCTACGAGCAGTACTTC. Its protein product is CASSLYPGSYEQYF.

This clone appeared a few times. The rearrangement links TRBV6-1 to TRBJ1-1; D is possibly TRBD1 (6 bases). The V gene's germline CDR1 is MNHNS and CDR2 SASEGT. The V end lost 3 bases, the J end lost 1 base, and 12 bases lay between the germline ends. This CDR3 spans 15 amino acids. DNA for the CDR3: TGTGCCAGCAGTGAGACAGGAGTATGGAACACTGAAGCTTTCTTT. This translates into CASSETGVWNTEAFF.

The chain carries TRBV23-1 and TRBJ1-5; the match to TRBD1 covers 11 bases. TRBV23-1 is marked as an open reading frame, function uncertain. CDR3 length: 16 amino acids. V gave up 0 bases and J gave up 5 bases; unmatched junction bases: 3. This CDR3 is CASSQSDRGPDQPQHF. CDR3 nucleotide sequence: TGCGCCAGCAGTCAATCGGACAGGGGGCCCGATCAGCCCCAGCATTTT.

This clone occurred once. The genes are TRBV11-2 and TRBJ2-5; D may be TRBD2 (6 bases). V lost 1 base, J lost 4 bases, and 19 bases lay in between. This CDR3 spans 17 amino acids. Germline lookup yields CDR1 SGHAT and CDR2 FQNNGV. The CDR3 nucleotides read TGTGCCAGCAGCTTAGGCGGGGCGGCTCGACGGGTAGAGACCCAGTACTTC. This encodes CASSLGGAARRVETQYF. Full variable domain (remainder filled in from reference TRBV11-2 and TRBJ2-5): EAGVAQSPRYKIIEKRQSVAFWCNPISGHATLYWYQQILGQGPKLLIQFQNNGVVDDSQLPKDRFSAERLKGVDSTLKIQPAKLEDSAVYLCASSLGGAARRVETQYFGPGTRLLVL.

This clone was recorded only once. The CDR3 bases are TGTGCCAGCACAAGAGGGGGGGGCAGCTCCTACGAGCAGTACTTC. Protein sequence: CASTRGGGSSYEQYF. The rearrangement links TRBV28 to TRBJ2-7; a possible D gene is TRBD2 (7 bases). The CDR3 totals 15 residues. Germline V gene sequence: CDR1 MDHEN, CDR2 SYDVKM. Trimming cost V 7 bases and J 0 bases, with 16 bases left between them.

The CDR3 sequence is CASRVAGGSEQFF. For the CDR3, the DNA is TGTGCCAGCAGGGTAGCGGGAGGGTCCGAGCAGTTCTTC. J is TRBJ2-1 and V is TRBV2; 11 bases agree with TRBD2. Germline loops: CDR1 SNHLY, CDR2 FYNNEI. This CDR3 region has 13 residues. With 6 bases clipped from V and 10 bases from J, the junction kept 5 bases outside the gene matches.

The gene calls are TRBV7-2 and TRBJ2-2; D uncertain. Germline CDR1 SGHTA, CDR2 FQGNSA. Trimming stripped 5 bases from V and 6 bases from J, with 10 bases between. The CDR3 contains 13 residues. The CDR3 sequence is CASSLLIAGELFF. The CDR3, as DNA: TGTGCCAGCAGCCTATTGATAGCCGGGGAGCTGTTTTTT.

CDR3 nucleotides: TGCGCCAGCAGTGACCGTAGTATTGGTGAACAGCGGGAGCTGTTTTTT. This gives the protein CASSDRSIGEQRELFF. The J gene is TRBJ2-2, the V gene TRBV10-2; D gene uncertain. From germline, CDR1 is WSHSY and CDR2 SAAADI. CDR3 length: 16 amino acids. The ends were cut back, 3 bases at V and 9 bases at J, with 20 bases in the middle.

The chain carries TRBV29-1 and TRBJ1-1, with D perhaps TRBD1 (6 bases). V gave up 5 bases and J gave up 0 bases, with 10 bases separating them. CDR1 and CDR2 (germline): SQVTM, ANQGSEA. There are 13 residues in the CDR3. The CDR3 nucleotides read TGCAGCGTTCAGGGGAGGGTGAACACTGAAGCTTTCTTT. Translation: CSVQGRVNTEAFF.

The chain uses TRBV6-6 and TRBJ2-1, with D maybe TRBD2 (5 bases). V shed 6 bases and J shed 9 bases, with 12 bases lying between them. Germline values: CDR1 MNHNY, CDR2 SVGAGI (reference sequence). The CDR3 runs 12 residues. This chain's CDR3 is CASSRADAEQFF. In DNA, the CDR3 is TGTGCCAGCAGCCGAGCGGACGCTGAGCAGTTCTTC.

The V gene is TRBV6-1, the J gene TRBJ2-1; 12 bases are a match to TRBD2. Germline CDR1 reads MNHNS; CDR2 reads SASEGT. CDR3 length: 15 residues. V lost 6 bases, J lost 7 bases, and 7 bases stayed unmatched. As DNA, the CDR3 is TGTGCCAGCAGGACACTAGCGGGAGGTTATAATGAGCAGTTCTTC. This codes for CASRTLAGGYNEQFF.

V gene TRBV19 combines with J gene TRBJ1-1; D is ambiguous. The CDR3 has 14 residues. In germline, CDR1 is LNHDA, CDR2 SQIVND (reference sequence). V was pared by 8 bases and J by 2 bases, with 15 bases between. The CDR3 region is CASGRTGTNTEAFF. Written as DNA, the CDR3 is TGTGCCAGTGGCAGAACCGGCACAAACACTGAAGCTTTCTTT.

V and J are TRBV10-3 and TRBJ1-1; the match to TRBD1 covers 10 bases. The CDR3 has 15 amino acids. CDR1 is ENHRY, CDR2 SYGVKD, per germline. The V gene end was trimmed by 0 bases and the J gene end by 6 bases; junction bases not matched to a gene: 4. CDR3: CAISESGTGVAEAFF. The CDR3 bases are TGTGCCATCAGTGAGTCGGGGACAGGGGTGGCTGAAGCTTTCTTT.

The J gene is TRBJ2-3, the V gene TRBV19; D gene uncertain. The V and J ends lost 3 bases and 2 bases respectively, with 0 bases between them. This CDR3 spans 11 amino acids. Per germline, CDR1 LNHDA and CDR2 SQIVND (reference sequence). CDR3 nucleotides: TGTGCCAGTAGTATCACAGATACGCAGTATTTT. Amino acids: CASSITDTQYF.

The rearrangement links TRBV5-1 to TRBJ2-5; a weak D match, TRBD2 (5 bases). The V and J ends lost 1 base and 6 bases respectively, with 10 bases between them. The CDR3 is 13 amino acids. The germline V gene has CDR1 SGHRS and CDR2 YFSETQ. CDR3: CASSLLGEKTQYF. In nucleotides, the CDR3 is TGCGCCAGCAGCTTGCTCGGGGAAAAGACCCAGTACTTC.

The V and J genes are TRBV30 and TRBJ2-3, with D hard to call. Looked up from germline, CDR1 is GTSNPN and CDR2 is SVGIG (reference sequence). This CDR3 contains 11 residues. V was trimmed by 0 bases and J by 9 bases, leaving 7 bases between them. CDR3 bases: TGTGCCTGGAGTGTTAAGGCCACGCAGTATTTT. Residues: CAWSVKATQYF.

The sample holds one count of this clone. J is TRBJ1-5 and V is TRBV7-9; 9 bases are a match to TRBD1. V dropped 1 base and J dropped 1; count of bases not matched to a gene: 5. CDR3 length: 17 amino acids. Per the germline V gene, CDR1 is SEHNR and CDR2 is FQNEAQ (reference sequence). The CDR3 DNA reads TGTGCCAGCAGCTTAGATCGGGACAGGGTGAGCAATCAGCCCCAGCATTTT. Residues: CASSLDRDRVSNQPQHF.

The chain is built from TRBV15 and TRBJ2-3, with 9 bases matching TRBD2. CDR1 and CDR2 from the germline V gene are LNHNV and YYDKDF (reference sequence). V shed 8 bases, J shed 3 bases, and the junction held 6 bases outside the gene matches. The CDR3 has 14 amino acids. The CDR3 sequence is CATSPSGTTDTQYF. In DNA, the CDR3 is TGTGCCACCTCCCCTAGCGGGACTACAGATACGCAGTATTTT.

The rearrangement uses TRBV19 and TRBJ1-1; no clear D gene. The CDR3 is made up of 10 amino acids. CDR1 is LNHDA and CDR2 is SQIVND in the germline V gene (reference sequence). V shed 6 bases and J shed 12 bases, with 11 bases lying between them. The CDR3 DNA reads as TGTGCCAGTAGCCGGACTGCGACTTTCTTT. Protein product: CASSRTATFF.

The V and J genes are TRBV7-3 and TRBJ1-1; 9 bases are a match to TRBD1. This CDR3 is 14 amino acids long. The junction had 4 bases not matched to a gene; V was cut back by 4 bases and J by 4 bases. In germline, CDR1 is SGHTA, CDR2 FQGTGA. CDR3 DNA: TGTGCCAGCAGCTCACAGGGGGCGGTCACTGAAGCTTTCTTT. Translating gives CASSSQGAVTEAFF.

The gene calls are TRBV28 and TRBJ2-3; D gene ambiguous. Germline values: CDR1 MDHEN, CDR2 SYDVKM. This CDR3 is 16 amino acids long. Trimming shortened V by 3 bases and J by 2 bases, and 15 bases separated the two germline ends. In DNA form, the CDR3 reads TGTGCCAGCAGTTTGACCCGCACGGGTTACACAGATACGCAGTATTTT. Its translation: CASSLTRTGYTDTQYF.

The chain has TRBV19 and TRBJ1-5, with 9 bases lining up with TRBD1. This CDR3 has 15 residues. Germline loops: CDR1 LNHDA, CDR2 SQIVND (reference sequence). V trimming: 7 bases; J trimming: 4 bases; junction bases outside the gene matches: 8. CDR3 sequence: CASTLGQGINQPQHF. DNA for the CDR3: TGTGCCAGTACCCTCGGACAGGGGATAAATCAGCCCCAGCATTTT.

The chain recombines TRBV6-1 with TRBJ1-5, with unresolved D. Germline V gene data show CDR1 as MNHNS and CDR2 as SASEGT. The V gene lost 0 bases and the J gene lost 7 bases, with 7 bases spanning the gap. The length of the CDR3 is 13 residues. CDR3 region: CASSEAGLQPQHF. The DNA for the CDR3 is TGTGCCAGCAGTGAAGCAGGCCTCCAGCCCCAGCATTTT.

V usage is TRBV5-1 and J usage is TRBJ1-2; 7 positions match TRBD1. The germline V gene has CDR1 SGHRS and CDR2 YFSETQ. V was clipped by 0 bases and J by 5 bases; unmatched bases: 13. The CDR3 loop spans 17 amino acids. CDR3 sequence (DNA): TGCGCCAGCAGCTTGGTGGCCGAGGGCAGGGGGGTTTATGGCTACACCTTC. This encodes CASSLVAEGRGVYGYTF.

The chain combines TRBV9 with TRBJ2-5; D is undetermined. The CDR3 loop spans 18 amino acids. Germline CDR1 is SGDLS and CDR2 is YYNGEE. V lost 3 bases and J lost 4, with 25 bases in between. CDR3 protein: CASSAPLHRSHAPETQYF. The CDR3 coding sequence is TGTGCCAGCAGCGCGCCCCTCCATAGATCCCATGCCCCAGAGACCCAGTACTTC.

The chain recombines TRBV6-5 with TRBJ2-5; D not resolved. TRBJ2-7 matches the DNA end more closely, so the J call is doubtful. Germline V gene sequence: CDR1 MNHEY, CDR2 SVGAGI. The CDR3 sequence is 13 residues long. CDR3 nucleotide sequence: TGTGCCAGCGGGCTGAGCTTGGGATACGAGCAGTACTTC. It is translated as CASGLSLGYEQYF.

With regard to this clone: The same CDR3 also results from other DNA sequences found in this sample. The rearrangement links TRBV20-1 to TRBJ2-1; D remains unclear. Germline V gene sequence: CDR1 DFQATT, CDR2 SNEGSKA (reference sequence). The CDR3 loop spans 10 amino acids. V lost 3 bases, J lost 5 bases, and 2 bases lay in between. The CDR3 nucleotides are TGCAGTGCTAGGGACAATGAGCAGTTCTTC. It codes for CSARDNEQFF.